This passage covers 8 T cell receptor beta chains from one sample sequenced in a study of blood T cell repertoires in COVID-19. The data were produced by immunoSEQ multiplex PCR, yet TCRdb's version contains in-frame clones alone and is incomplete. The data hold 150,000 or so clones, with around four fifths observed a single time. Sequencing was carried out using peripheral blood. These receptor sequences come from an older woman with acute or convalescent COVID-19.

V is TRBV6-5 and J is TRBJ1-5; perhaps TRBD1 as D (6 bases). The CDR3 has 13 amino acids. V lost 7 bases to trimming and J lost 5 bases, with 12 bases between them. Germline values: CDR1 MNHEY, CDR2 SVGAGI. The CDR3 loop reads CASTPGVHQPQHF. The DNA for the CDR3 is TGTGCCAGCACTCCAGGGGTTCATCAGCCCCAGCATTTT.

The chain employs TRBV25-1 and TRBJ2-5; 9 nucleotides agree with TRBD2. CDR1 is MGHDK and CDR2 is SYGVNS in the germline V gene. The CDR3 is 14 residues long. Losses at the gene ends were 11 bases for V and 1 base for J; bases not matched to a gene: 8. CDR3 DNA sequence: TGTGCCGCCCTGGCGGGGGGGCCCCAAGAGACCCAGTACTTC. This translates into CAALAGGPQETQYF.

The gene calls are TRBV5-1 and TRBJ2-1, with a tentative D call TRBD2 (6 bases). The CDR3 runs to 19 residues. Trimming removed 1 base from V and 1 base from J, with 21 bases in between. The germline V gene encodes CDR1 SGHRS and CDR2 YFSETQ. For the CDR3, the DNA is TGCGCCAGCAGCTTGACCCCAGTTGGCGGGGACCCGTCCTACAATGAGCAGTTCTTC. Translated, it gives CASSLTPVGGDPSYNEQFF. The full variable domain, with the rest looked up from reference TRBV5-1 and TRBJ2-1, is KAGVTQTPRYLIKTRGQQVTLSCSPISGHRSVSWYQQTPGQGLQFLFEYFSETQRNKGNFPGRFSGRQFSNSRSEMNVSTLELGDSALYLCASSLTPVGGDPSYNEQFFGPGTRLTVL.

The chain uses TRBV6-5 and TRBJ2-1; no reliable D call. This CDR3 has 14 amino acids. V gave up 0 bases and J gave up 8 bases, with 11 bases separating them. Germline V lookup: CDR1 MNHEY, CDR2 SVGAGI. The CDR3, as DNA: TGTGCCAGCAGTTACTCCGCAGGAATCGATGAGCAGTTCTTC. Protein: CASSYSAGIDEQFF.

The sample holds one count of this clone. The chain employs TRBV12-2 and TRBJ2-2; the table's TRBD1 call for D was not verified on the DNA. TRBV12-2 is flagged as a pseudogene. The CDR3 sequence is 17 residues long. The CDR3 sequence: CASRLPEGARSPGELFF. The CDR3, as DNA: TGTGCAAGTCGCTTACCGGAGGGGGCTCGGTCACCCGGGGAGCTGTTTTTT.

Regarding this clone: This CDR3 is also generated by other DNA sequences in the sample. The chain recombines TRBV24-1 with TRBJ2-1, with a weak D call TRBD2 (6 bases). Germline V gives CDR1 KGHDR, CDR2 SFDVKD. V was shortened by 5 bases and J by 0 bases, with 7 bases between the two germline ends. The CDR3 totals 14 residues. CDR3 bases: TGTGCCACCAGTGCCGGGGGCTCCTACAATGAGCAGTTCTTC. Residues: CATSAGGSYNEQFF.

This chain joins TRBV24-1 and TRBJ2-7, with no clear D. The CDR3 sequence is 15 residues long. Trimming shortened V by 5 bases and J by 5 bases, and 18 bases separated the two germline ends. Germline CDR1 and CDR2: KGHDR and SFDVKD. This CDR3 is CATSANTPTRNEQYF. CDR3 bases: TGTGCCACCAGTGCCAACACACCGACAAGGAACGAGCAGTACTTC.

This chain uses TRBV14 with TRBJ2-1; 8 bases line up with TRBD2. Germline CDR1 is SGHDN and CDR2 is FVKESK. The CDR3 consists of 15 residues. J gave up 0 bases and V 2 bases, and 0 bases lay outside the gene matches. The CDR3 DNA sequence: TGTGCCAGCAGCCAACTAGCGGGCTCCTACAATGAGCAGTTCTTC. It is translated as CASSQLAGSYNEQFF.